The 8 T cell receptor beta chains given below trace back to one sample, sequenced in a study of OX40 agonist ivuxolimab in advanced cancers. Sequenced by immunoSEQ multiplex PCR; TCRdb stores in-frame clones only, minus some. Seen here are around 40,000 clones, more than 75% observed once, and the top ten hold approximately 0.4%. The sequenced sample was CD4+ or CD8+ T cells sorted from blood, obtained in a trial of the OX40 agonist ivuxolimab. Every receptor here comes from an adult with an advanced solid tumor such as melanoma, head and neck, liver or kidney cancer.

A word on this clone: A junction boundary mismatches the germline segment, possibly from a read error. DNA for the CDR3: TGTGCCATCAGTGAGCCGCAACGACGGATTAACTATGGCTGCACCTTC. Protein: CAISEPQRRINYGCTF. The J gene is TRBJ1-2, the V gene TRBV10-3, with no clear D. Germline V CDR1 and CDR2: ENHRY, SYGVKD. CDR3 length: 16 amino acids.

The CDR3 region is CASSRFPGQGTVLSGKSYEQYF. CDR3 nucleotides: TGTGCCAGCAGCCGATTTCCGGGACAGGGAACAGTACTTAGCGGCAAGTCCTACGAGCAGTACTTC. The chain joins TRBV28 to TRBJ2-7; the match to TRBD1 covers 9 bases. The CDR3 totals 22 residues. V lost 6 bases and J lost 1; bases outside the gene matches: 28. CDR1 is MDHEN, CDR2 SYDVKM, per germline.

The CDR3 sequence: CASSRLAGGREDTQYF. CDR3 in DNA: TGTGCCAGCAGCCGACTAGCGGGGGGGCGTGAAGATACGCAGTATTTT. This chain connects TRBV6-6 to TRBJ2-3, with 14 bases matching TRBD2. With V trimmed by 6 bases and J by 5 bases, 7 bases remained unmatched. CDR1 MNHNY and CDR2 SVGAGI come from the germline V gene (reference sequence). This CDR3 comprises 16 residues.

V gene TRBV4-3 combines with J gene TRBJ2-5, with TRBD1 identical over 10 bases. This CDR3 spans 17 amino acids. From germline, CDR1 is LGHNA and CDR2 YSLEER. Unmatched junction bases numbered 9, after V lost 3 bases and J lost 2 bases. The CDR3 DNA follows: TGCGCCAGCAGCCAGAAACCCTCGGGACAGGGGCAAGAGACCCAGTACTTC. It encodes CASSQKPSGQGQETQYF.

This clone came up a few times. The DNA of the CDR3 is TGTGCCAGCAGCAATTTTCCAAATAGCAATCAGCCCCAGCATTTT. Translation: CASSNFPNSNQPQHF. This sequence joins TRBV6-6 and TRBJ1-5; no clear D. The germline V and J ends were trimmed by 6 bases and 0 bases, with 12 bases remaining between them. This CDR3 spans 15 amino acids. CDR1 and CDR2 (germline): MNHNY, SVGAGI (reference sequence).

The J gene is TRBJ2-5, the V gene TRBV7-8; tentatively, D is TRBD1 (6 bases). Germline values: CDR1 SGHVS, CDR2 FQNEAQ. V lost 4 bases to trimming and J lost 4 bases, with 16 bases between them. This CDR3 has 15 amino acids. In nucleotides, the CDR3 is TGTGCCAGCAGCTCGTCAGGGGAACGAATAGAGACCCAGTACTTC. Protein product: CASSSSGERIETQYF.

The chain is built from TRBV29-1 and TRBJ2-2; weak D call: TRBD1 (6 bases). V lost 4 bases and J 6 bases, leaving 18 bases between the germline ends. Looked up from germline, CDR1 is SQVTM and CDR2 is ANQGSEA. The CDR3 is 15 amino acids. CDR3 in amino acids: CSVVLNTGFPGELFF. In DNA form, the CDR3 reads TGCAGCGTTGTTCTAAACACAGGGTTCCCCGGGGAGCTGTTTTTT.

The V gene is TRBV9, the J gene TRBJ2-1, with D possibly matching TRBD2 (6 bases). From germline, CDR1 is SGDLS and CDR2 YYNGEE. V was trimmed by 4 bases and J by 1 base, leaving 12 bases between them. CDR3 length: 15 amino acids. The CDR3 spells CASSMGGSSYNEQFF. CDR3 DNA: TGTGCCAGCAGCATGGGGGGTTCATCCTACAATGAGCAGTTCTTC.